What follows describes a single TCR beta chain. The CDR3 sequence is 16 residues long. With V trimmed by 2 bases and J by 3 bases, 9 bases remained unmatched. Germline-derived CDR1 and CDR2 are PRHDT and FYEKMQ (reference sequence). The data were obtained in a study of T cell repertoires in cytomegalovirus infection. Study-level background: The public TCR beta signatures pointed to both CMV infection and matching HLA type.

TCRdb itself ran the reads through MiXCR, one entry per CDR3 protein. The sample comprises hundreds of thousands of distinct CDR3 sequences, 15% to 20% of which are singletons, and around 12% rests with the top ten. V usage is TRBV13 and J usage is TRBJ2-7, with 8 bases matching TRBD2. The TCR was taken from a human donor in good health (CMV status not recorded). Some clones in this sample may be carry-over from other donors' samples. The sample comprised PBMCs. The CDR3 loop is CASSLYGAGGGYEQYF. DNA for the CDR3: TGTGCCAGCAGCTTATACGGGGCGGGGGGAGGCTACGAGCAGTACTTC.